This T cell receptor (beta chain) was recovered during a study of T-cell reconstitution after alpha-beta-depleted transplantation in children. Overall study findings and caveats: Recipient T cells and thymic progenitors that survived gave rise to the high TCRbeta diversity observed at day 60 in some patients. A year post-transplant, T-cell counts and diversity derived mostly from newly produced T cells. After transplant, at about two months, alpha-beta T cells were reportedly derived from several hundred expanded graft clones.

The authors prepared the TCRbeta library with unique molecular identifiers. Each CDR3 protein gets one entry after TCRdb re-called the PCR reads with MiXCR. The sample comprises 140,000 to 150,000 distinct CDR3 sequences, 8.5% to 10% of which are singletons, and less than 20% rests with the top ten. Turning to this clonotype: Its antigen is as yet unknown.

Germline CDR1 reads DFQATT; CDR2 reads SNEGSKA (reference sequence). After removal of 5 bases from V and 0 bases from J, the junction contained 4 bases not matched to a gene. This CDR3 is 17 amino acids long. The V call is TRBV20-1, the J call TRBJ2-6; 13 bases match TRBD2. Sequences were derived from PBMCs, mostly from graft donor cells, sampled 180 days after TCRalphabeta/CD19-depleted stem cell transplant. This receptor was taken from a female patient aged 2 to 10 who had a stem cell transplant for congenital amegakaryocytic thrombocytopenia, so the T cells may come from the graft donor. For the CDR3, the DNA is TGCAGTGCTGGACTAGCGGGAGTGTACTCTGGGGCCAACGTCCTGACTTTC. It encodes CSAGLAGVYSGANVLTF.